This record covers a single T cell receptor beta chain. Its specificity is unknown. Only in-frame clones appear in the TCRdb table, and some are missing; sequencing was by immunoSEQ multiplex PCR. The profile shows tens of thousands of clones, about two thirds of them singletons. The entry originates in a study of radiotherapy plus CTLA-4 blockade in lung cancer. For the study at large: Among enrolled patients, 15% to 20% responded and less than 40% achieved disease control. Overall study findings and caveats: Radiotherapy was combined with ipilimumab, and tumor-derived TCR clones then expanded in blood. Interferon-beta and early blood T cell clone dynamics reportedly predicted response best.

The junction had 4 bases not matched to a gene; V was cut back by 4 bases and J by 4 bases. Germline CDR1 SGHRS, CDR2 YFSETQ. The CDR3 contains 13 residues. The source material was peripheral blood, sampled from a patient treated with radiotherapy plus ipilimumab. This chain uses TRBV5-1 with TRBJ1-2, with 7 bases identical to TRBD1. The clonotype originates from a human donor with non-small cell lung cancer that progressed on radiotherapy plus ipilimumab. The CDR3 region has the DNA TGCGCCAGCAGCATGGGACAGTCCTATGGCTACACCTTC. Amino acids: CASSMGQSYGYTF.